The entry below describes one TCR beta chain. The CDR3 loop spans 15 amino acids. The V gene's germline CDR1 is LGHDT and CDR2 YNNKEL (reference sequence). With 3 bases clipped from V and 7 bases from J, the junction kept 6 bases outside the gene matches. Each participant's cohort was designated according to participant-reported clinical history. Clones were read by immunoSEQ multiplex PCR, and TCRdb kept only the in-frame ones, dropping some. The sample lists roughly 400,000 clones; 80% to 90% were seen once. This sample is drawn from a study of blood T cell repertoires in COVID-19. The receptor was derived from a man younger than 40 who had recovered from COVID-19. The V gene is TRBV3-1 (or the pseudogene TRBV3-2), the J gene TRBJ2-1, with 10 bases fitting TRBD1. The material sequenced was PBMCs or T cells enriched from blood (not recorded which). CDR3 DNA: TGTGCCAGCAGCCAGCAGGGACAGGGGCTTAATGAGCAGTTCTTC. Encoded protein: CASSQQGQGLNEQFF.